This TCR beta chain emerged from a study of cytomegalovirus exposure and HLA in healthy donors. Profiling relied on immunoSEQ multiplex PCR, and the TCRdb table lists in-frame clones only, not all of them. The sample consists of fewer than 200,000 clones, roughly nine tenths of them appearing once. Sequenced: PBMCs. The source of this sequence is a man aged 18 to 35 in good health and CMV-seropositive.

CDR3 sequence (DNA): TGTGCCAGCAGTTCCAGGGGCGGCCCCAATCAGCCCCAGCATTTT. Amino acid sequence: CASSSRGGPNQPQHF. V gene TRBV28 combines with J gene TRBJ1-5; tentative D call: TRBD1 (6 bases). Trimming removed 4 bases at V and 3 bases at J, with 13 bases between. This CDR3 is 15 amino acids long. Germline V gene lookup returns CDR1 MDHEN and CDR2 SYDVKM.